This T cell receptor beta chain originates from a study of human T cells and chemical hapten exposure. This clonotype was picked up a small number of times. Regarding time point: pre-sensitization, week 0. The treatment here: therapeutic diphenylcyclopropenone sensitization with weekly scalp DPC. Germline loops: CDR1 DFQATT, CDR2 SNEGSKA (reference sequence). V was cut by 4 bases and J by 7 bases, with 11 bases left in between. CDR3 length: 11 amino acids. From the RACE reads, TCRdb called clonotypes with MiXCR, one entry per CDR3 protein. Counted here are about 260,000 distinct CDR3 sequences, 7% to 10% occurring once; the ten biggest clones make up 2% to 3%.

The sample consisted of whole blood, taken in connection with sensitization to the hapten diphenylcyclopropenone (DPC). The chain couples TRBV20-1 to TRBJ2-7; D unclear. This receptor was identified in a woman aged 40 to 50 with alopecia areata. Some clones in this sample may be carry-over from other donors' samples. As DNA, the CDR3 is TGCAGTGCTAAGAGGCCCGTAGAGCAGTACTTC. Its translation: CSAKRPVEQYF.